This T cell receptor beta chain was identified in a study of blood T cell repertoires in COVID-19. Looked up from germline, CDR1 is MNHEY and CDR2 is SVGAGI. Trimming left V 5 bases short and J 4 bases short, with 17 bases between. The CDR3 has 15 residues. The method was immunoSEQ multiplex PCR; TCRdb's version includes in-frame clones alone and lacks a portion of them. Here the sample spans about 75,000 clones, almost 90% being singletons. The source is a human donor in a cohort sampled during active COVID-19. The chain employs TRBV6-5 and TRBJ1-1; D possibly corresponds to TRBD1 (5 bases). Sample: peripheral blood. This CDR3 is CASSSRGEGVTEAFF. The CDR3 coding sequence is TGTGCCAGCAGTAGCCGAGGGGAGGGCGTCACTGAAGCTTTCTTT.